This T cell receptor (beta chain) is from a study of blood T cell repertoires in COVID-19. Assay: immunoSEQ multiplex PCR; the TCRdb copy retains only in-frame clones and omits some. Of about 49,000 clones listed, 85% to 95% are singletons. With respect to this clone: At one end the junction does not follow the germline gene, possibly because of a read error.

The TCR comes from a human donor in a cohort sampled during active COVID-19. Sample: peripheral blood.

The CDR3 bases are TGCAGTGCTAGTAGTTTTAAGTTGGATAAAACAGGGTCTTTT. This translates into CSASSFKLDKTGSF. This sequence joins TRBV20-1 and TRBJ1-1, with D perhaps TRBD1 (6 bases). The length of the CDR3 is 14 residues. The V gene's germline CDR1 is DFQATT and CDR2 SNEGSKA (reference sequence).